These 2 T cell receptor beta chains share one sample of origin, sequenced in a study of T cells in tuberculosis. Data came from immunoSEQ multiplex PCR; TCRdb stores just in-frame clones and leaves some out. The table has about 29,000 clones, more than 85% seen once. Input material: PBMCs. The receptors come from a donor aged 10-29 years with latent tuberculosis or without tuberculosis infection.

This clone has a single count. The genes are TRBV12-5 and TRBJ1-1; D ambiguous. Germline CDR1 LGHNT, CDR2 FRNRAP. The V end was cut by 3 bases, the J end by 11 bases, with 25 bases between. This CDR3 is 16 amino acids long. Here the CDR3 DNA reads TGTGCTAGTGGTTTCATGTCCGGGTCGATTATTAGTAGGGCTTTCTTT. This gives the protein CASGFMSGSIISRAFF.

The chain carries TRBV4-3 and TRBJ2-2; 7 bases fit TRBD2. The CDR3 spans 20 residues. Germline V gene lookup returns CDR1 LGHNA and CDR2 YSLEER. The ends lost 2 bases at V and 3 bases at J; junction bases unmatched: 18. The CDR3 DNA is TGCGCCAGCAGCCAATCCAGGGCAGCGGGGCCCGATCGGTACACCGGGGAGCTGTTTTTT. Translating it yields CASSQSRAAGPDRYTGELFF.